This T cell receptor (beta chain) emerged from a study of shared clonotypes between healthy human individuals. General study findings and limits: Genetic and exposure-history diversity was limited by the small donor number.

Assay used: immunoSEQ multiplex PCR; TCRdb lists only in-frame clones, some missing. The sample holds about 560,000 clones, 70% to 80% seen once. This clone has just a few counts. The antigen is not known. A much bigger clone sits one base away, suggesting this may be a read error. The same CDR3 arises from other DNA sequences in this sample as well. The CDR3 extends over 12 amino acids. From germline, CDR1 is MGHDK and CDR2 SYGVNS. The TCR sequence derives from a woman aged 40-49 years in good health. Some clones in this sample may be carry-over from other donors' samples. This sequence joins TRBV25-1 and TRBJ1-1; D is possibly TRBD1 (5 bases). The sequencing sample was made of PBMCs. CDR3: CASRGLNTEAFF. For the CDR3, the DNA is TGTGCCAGCAGGGGACTGAACACTGAAGCTTTCTTC.